Presented here are 31 T cell receptor beta chains from one specimen sequenced in a study of cytomegalovirus exposure and HLA in healthy donors (dated by TCRdb to about 2017). Receptor libraries were prepared by the immunoSEQ multiplex PCR assay. For the multiplex PCR, a mixture combining 60 forward primers for TCR Vbeta segments and 13 reverse primers for TCR Jbeta segments was used. The immuneACCESS repertoire file appears here via TCRdb, limited to in-frame rearrangements. These files lack a portion of the clones; in checked studies, under half of the deficit traces to unresolved V genes, and the cause of the others is not known. The sample contains about 160,000 clones, over 60% of them found a single time. 0.7% to 0.85% of the sample comes from the top ten. Input material: PBMCs. The receptors derive from a female donor in good health and CMV-seronegative.

This chain links TRBV7-9 with TRBJ1-1, with 7 positions matching TRBD1. The J segment lost 5 bases and the V segment lost 1 base, leaving 7 bases of the junction unmatched. The CDR3 consists of 15 residues. CDR1 is SEHNR and CDR2 is FQNEAQ in the germline V gene (reference sequence). DNA of the CDR3: TGTGCCAGCAGCTTAGGCTATCAGGGGGTGACTGAAGCTTTCTTT. It specifies CASSLGYQGVTEAFF.

The V call is TRBV30, the J call TRBJ2-5; tentative D call: TRBD1 (6 bases). The V and J ends lost 4 bases and 4 bases respectively, with 22 bases between them. This CDR3 spans 16 amino acids. Germline-derived CDR1 and CDR2 are GTSNPN and SVGIG (reference sequence). The CDR3 coding sequence is TGTGCCTGGACCTCAGGGGACCCGAGGATTTCAGAGACCCAGTACTTC. This codes for CAWTSGDPRISETQYF.

About this clone: The junction departs from germline at one end; a sequencing error may be responsible. V is TRBV7-2 and J is TRBJ2-7, with 12 bases matching TRBD2. CDR1 and CDR2 from the germline V gene are SGHTA and FQGNSA. The CDR3 extends over 14 amino acids. The CDR3 sequence: CASSFGLAGGQEDF. The CDR3 bases are TGTGCCAGCAGCTTCGGTCTAGCGGGGGGGCAGGAGGACTTC.

This chain links TRBV6-5 with TRBJ1-5, with D tentatively TRBD1 (6 bases). The germline V gene has CDR1 MNHEY and CDR2 SVGAGI. Trimming stripped 6 bases from V and 11 bases from J, with 11 bases between. The CDR3 loop spans 11 amino acids. The CDR3 sequence: CASSRRDTQHF. DNA for the CDR3: TGTGCCAGCAGCCGCCGGGACACCCAGCATTTT.

The chain recombines TRBV2 with TRBJ2-3; D might be TRBD2 (6 bases). Per the germline V gene, CDR1 is SNHLY and CDR2 is FYNNEI. The CDR3 extends over 15 amino acids. The germline V and J ends were trimmed by 2 bases and 1 base, with 10 bases remaining between them. CDR3 sequence reads: CASSERGGGTDTQYF. CDR3 in DNA: TGTGCCAGCAGTGAAAGGGGCGGGGGCACAGATACGCAGTATTTT.

To note about this clone: At the DNA level, this CDR3 is encoded by other sequences in the same sample as well. This chain uses TRBV6-5 with TRBJ2-1; perhaps TRBD1 as D (6 bases). Trimming left V 2 bases short and J 0 bases short, with 8 bases between. The CDR3 has 15 residues. Germline-derived CDR1 and CDR2 are MNHEY and SVGAGI. DNA for the CDR3: TGTGCCAGCAGTTACCAGGGGAGCTCCTACAATGAGCAGTTCTTC. Its protein product is CASSYQGSSYNEQFF.

Worth noting for this clone: One junction end does not reproduce the germline sequence, and a read error may be involved. The chain joins TRBV30 to TRBJ2-4, with 7 positions matching TRBD2. Germline V gene sequence: CDR1 GTSNPN, CDR2 SVGIG (reference sequence). The length of the CDR3 is 16 residues. The CDR3 DNA is TGTGCCTGGAGTGTACCGGCCCTCCCCGGGGGGAACAGTCAGTACTTC. Protein: CAWSVPALPGGNSQYF.

The V call is TRBV5-5, the J call TRBJ1-1, with a tentative D call TRBD1 (5 bases). This CDR3 region has 14 residues. V lost 4 bases and J 3 bases, leaving 13 bases between the germline ends. Germline V gene data show CDR1 as SGHKS and CDR2 as YYEKEE (reference sequence). The CDR3 DNA reads TGTGCCAGCAGCCCACTTCGGGGGGACACTGAAGCTTTCTTT. Translated: CASSPLRGDTEAFF.

V and J are TRBV6-5 and TRBJ2-7; 11 bases line up with TRBD2. This CDR3 has 16 amino acids. With 6 bases clipped from V and 4 bases from J, the junction kept 11 bases outside the gene matches. Germline assignment: CDR1 MNHEY and CDR2 SVGAGI. CDR3 region: CASSYLGTSGGYEQYF. The DNA for the CDR3 is TGTGCCAGCAGCTACCTTGGGACTAGCGGAGGTTACGAGCAGTACTTC.

The rearrangement links TRBV29-1 to TRBJ2-5, with a weak D call TRBD2 (5 bases). The CDR3 consists of 14 residues. V lost 4 bases and J lost 5, with 17 bases in between. Germline V gene data show CDR1 as SQVTM and CDR2 as ANQGSEA. The DNA for the CDR3 is TGCAGCGTTGCCTATGGACTGGCGAGGGAGACCCAGTACTTC. Translating gives CSVAYGLARETQYF.

The gene calls are TRBV28 and TRBJ2-2, with TRBD2 identical over 7 bases. Germline CDR1 MDHEN, CDR2 SYDVKM. This CDR3 has 14 residues. V shed 9 bases, J shed 1 base, and the junction held 5 bases outside the gene matches. CDR3 sequence: CASHSGGNTGELFF. The CDR3 nucleotides are TGTGCCAGTCACTCGGGAGGGAACACCGGGGAGCTGTTTTTT.

This chain joins TRBV6-1 and TRBJ1-2; D is possibly TRBD1 (6 bases). The CDR3 contains 16 residues. Trimming took 3 bases from V and 2 from J, leaving 16 bases between them. Germline V gene data show CDR1 as MNHNS and CDR2 as SASEGT. The CDR3 sequence: CASSEIGRGANYGYTF. In DNA, the CDR3 is TGTGCCAGCAGTGAGATCGGGCGGGGGGCAAACTATGGCTACACCTTC.

The chain joins TRBV5-1 to TRBJ1-5; maybe TRBD1 (5 bases). V lost 0 bases to trimming and J lost 6 bases, with 13 bases between them. CDR1 and CDR2 (germline): SGHRS, YFSETQ. CDR3 length: 15 residues. The CDR3 here is CASSLDSGGGQPQHF. The CDR3 coding sequence is TGCGCCAGCAGCTTGGACAGTGGGGGAGGTCAGCCCCAGCATTTT.

This chain connects TRBV18 to TRBJ2-4; 9 nucleotides align to TRBD1. The CDR3 runs to 16 residues. The V and J ends lost 3 bases and 0 bases, in that order; junction bases with no gene match: 3. From germline, CDR1 is KGHSH and CDR2 LQKENI. CDR3 sequence: CASSPGQGGAKNIQYF. DNA of the CDR3: TGTGCCAGCTCACCGGGACAGGGTGGAGCCAAAAACATTCAGTACTTC. The full variable domain, in which reference TRBV18 and TRBJ2-4 provide the parts outside the CDR3, is NAGVMQNPRHLVRRRGQEARLRCSPMKGHSHVYWYRQLPEEGLKFMVYLQKENIIDESGMPKERFSAEFPKEGPSILRIQQVVRGDSAAYFCASSPGQGGAKNIQYFGAGTRLSVL.

This clone was observed a few times. This chain links TRBV30 with TRBJ1-5; 8 bases align to TRBD1. Germline CDR1 reads GTSNPN; CDR2 reads SVGIG (reference sequence). Germline trimming cut 1 base from V and 4 bases from J; bases unmatched to any gene: 0. The CDR3 covers 13 residues. The CDR3 spells CAWSGQGNQPQHF. The CDR3 region has the DNA TGTGCCTGGAGTGGACAGGGGAATCAGCCCCAGCATTTT.

In its sample, this clone was seen once. This rearrangement joins TRBV5-4 to TRBJ2-3; a weak D match, TRBD2 (6 bases). V was cut by 4 bases and J by 3 bases, with 18 bases left in between. Germline lookup yields CDR1 SGHNT and CDR2 YYREEE (reference sequence). The CDR3 runs to 16 residues. The CDR3 loop is CASSPMSGSRTDTQYF. In DNA, the CDR3 is TGTGCCAGCAGCCCCATGAGCGGGTCCCGGACAGATACGCAGTATTTT. Based on the CDR3 plus reference TRBV5-4 and TRBJ2-3, the full variable domain is ETGVTQSPTHLIKTRGQQVTLRCSSQSGHNTVSWYQQALGQGPQFIFQYYREEENGRGNFPPRFSGLQFPNYSSELNVNALELDDSALYLCASSPMSGSRTDTQYFGPGTRLTVL.

The chain links TRBV12-5 to TRBJ2-7, with 7 bases identical to TRBD1. The CDR3 consists of 19 residues. Germline loops: CDR1 LGHNT, CDR2 FRNRAP. The V gene end was trimmed by 3 bases and the J gene end by 4 bases; junction bases not matched to a gene: 21. The CDR3: CASGLGQTGYSGVGYEQYF. CDR3 bases: TGTGCTAGTGGTTTAGGACAGACAGGGTACTCAGGGGTGGGGTACGAGCAGTACTTC.

The chain has TRBV10-2 and TRBJ1-1, with 7 bases that match TRBD1. V was pared by 3 bases and J by 5 bases, with 3 bases of the junction left unmatched. The V gene's germline CDR1 is WSHSY and CDR2 SAAADI. The CDR3 length is 13 residues. For the CDR3, the DNA is TGCGCCAGCAGTGAACAGGGGAGAACTGAAGCTTTCTTT. Translation: CASSEQGRTEAFF.

The sample holds one count of this clone. This chain uses TRBV14 with TRBJ2-2; no definite D call. Trimming pared 3 bases from V and 1 base from J, leaving 9 bases between. The CDR3 is made up of 15 amino acids. CDR1 SGHDN and CDR2 FVKESK come from the germline V gene. This chain's CDR3 is CASSQELGNTGELFF. DNA of the CDR3: TGTGCCAGCAGCCAGGAGTTAGGGAACACCGGGGAGCTGTTTTTT.

The V gene is TRBV7-9, the J gene TRBJ2-2, with 7 bases identical to TRBD1. The germline CDR1 and CDR2 sequences are SEHNR and FQNEAQ (reference sequence). The V segment lost 1 base and the J segment 5 bases; nucleotides outside the gene matches: 7. This CDR3 spans 16 amino acids. The CDR3 protein is CASSLGDRDWTGELFF. DNA for the CDR3: TGTGCCAGCAGCTTAGGAGACAGGGATTGGACCGGGGAGCTGTTTTTT.

The chain joins TRBV9 to TRBJ2-3; D is perhaps TRBD2 (6 bases). The CDR3 runs 15 residues. V lost 4 bases and J lost 2, with 14 bases in between. Germline values: CDR1 SGDLS, CDR2 YYNGEE. DNA of the CDR3: TGTGCCAGCAGCTCCTCTAGCGCCTACACAGATACGCAGTATTTT. Its translation is CASSSSSAYTDTQYF.

The rearrangement uses TRBV2 and TRBJ2-2; TRBD2 aligns across 10 bases. The CDR3 consists of 15 residues. Germline values: CDR1 SNHLY, CDR2 FYNNEI. Trimming at V came to 5 bases and at J to 4 bases, leaving 4 bases not matched to a gene. This CDR3 is CASSSSGSITGELFF. In nucleotides, the CDR3 is TGTGCCAGCAGTTCTAGCGGGAGTATCACCGGGGAGCTGTTTTTT.

V and J are TRBV5-1 and TRBJ2-7; 8 bases fit TRBD1. Germline-derived CDR1 and CDR2 are SGHRS and YFSETQ. Trimming cost V 0 bases and J 3 bases; bases outside gene matches: 5. This CDR3 has 15 amino acids. The CDR3 DNA is TGCGCCAGCAGCTTGGCCGGGACAGGTTTCTACGAGCAGTACTTC. Protein sequence: CASSLAGTGFYEQYF.

The chain links TRBV7-9 to TRBJ1-4; tentative D call: TRBD1 (6 bases). V lost 1 base and J 12 bases, leaving 15 bases between the germline ends. CDR3 length: 14 amino acids. Germline lookup yields CDR1 SEHNR and CDR2 FQNEAQ (reference sequence). The CDR3 is CASSLGQARVELFF. The CDR3 nucleotides read TGTGCCAGCAGCTTAGGACAGGCCCGAGTGGAACTGTTTTTT.

This clone was counted once. As DNA, the CDR3 is TGCAGCGCCCAGGGACTAGCGGAGTACAATGAGCAGTTCTTC. Its translation: CSAQGLAEYNEQFF. V gene TRBV29-1 combines with J gene TRBJ2-1; 11 nucleotides line up with TRBD2. Trimming cost V 7 bases and J 4 bases; bases outside gene matches: 6. CDR1 and CDR2 (germline): SQVTM, ANQGSEA. This CDR3 has 14 amino acids.

The chain joins TRBV29-1 to TRBJ1-5, with a possible D match to TRBD1 (6 bases). Trimming shortened V by 5 bases and J by 7 bases, and 15 bases separated the two germline ends. The germline V gene encodes CDR1 SQVTM and CDR2 ANQGSEA. The CDR3 has 13 amino acids. Written as DNA, the CDR3 is TGCAGCGTTCCTGGAACAGGGAGACAGCCCCAGCATTTT. It yields the protein CSVPGTGRQPQHF.

The chain is built from TRBV6-5 and TRBJ2-7, with a possible D match to TRBD1 (5 bases). Trimming left V 7 bases short and J 4 bases short, with 17 bases between. This CDR3 has 14 amino acids. Germline lookup yields CDR1 MNHEY and CDR2 SVGAGI. The CDR3 region is CASKRSDSFYEQYF. CDR3 coding DNA: TGTGCCAGCAAAAGGTCAGACAGCTTTTACGAGCAGTACTTC.

The table lists this clone with a few counts. The chain combines TRBV30 with TRBJ2-6; D call uncertain. V was trimmed by 7 bases and J by 4 bases, leaving 14 bases between them. Germline loops: CDR1 GTSNPN, CDR2 SVGIG (reference sequence). The CDR3 runs 14 residues. In DNA form, the CDR3 reads TGTGCCTATAATACGGTAAACGGGGCCAACGTCCTGACTTTC. This encodes CAYNTVNGANVLTF.

Concerning this clone: Germline is not matched at one junction end, which may reflect a read error. The CDR3 is CASSGQGARAGELFF. DNA of the CDR3: TGTGCTAGCAGTGGACAGGGGGCGCGGGCCGGGGAGCTGTTTTTT. The chain links TRBV7-7 to TRBJ2-2, with 11 bases aligning to TRBD1. This CDR3 is 15 amino acids long. CDR1 is SSHAT, CDR2 FNYEAQ, per germline (reference sequence).

By sample fraction, this clone is medium-sized. The J gene is TRBJ2-1, the V gene TRBV7-2; 14 bases line up with TRBD2. The CDR3 sequence is 17 residues long. The trim removed 5 bases at V and 4 bases at J, leaving 7 bases unmatched. Germline values: CDR1 SGHTA, CDR2 FQGNSA. The CDR3 spells CASSLTSGGAVYNEQFF. The CDR3 region has the DNA TGTGCCAGCAGCCTGACTAGCGGGGGGGCGGTTTACAATGAGCAGTTCTTC. Looking up the rest from reference TRBV7-2 and TRBJ2-1 gives the full variable domain: GAGVSQSPSNKVTEKGKDVELRCDPISGHTALYWYRQSLGQGLEFLIYFQGNSAPDKSGLPSDRFSAERTGGSVSTLTIQRTQQEDSAVYLCASSLTSGGAVYNEQFFGPGTRLTVL.

The rearrangement joins TRBV7-2 to TRBJ2-7, with 8 bases that match TRBD1. The CDR3 sequence is 17 residues long. V trimming: 1 base; J trimming: 0 bases; junction bases outside the gene matches: 8. Germline assignment: CDR1 SGHTA and CDR2 FQGNSA. CDR3 loop: CASSLDQDRVRSYEQYF. The CDR3 region has the DNA TGTGCCAGCAGCTTAGATCAGGACAGGGTCCGCTCCTACGAGCAGTACTTC.